This T cell receptor (beta chain) was retrieved from a study of cytomegalovirus exposure and HLA in healthy donors. General study findings and limits: Later on, analysis showed that most CMV-associated TCR beta chains appeared to be HLA-restricted. Across HLA loci, a later analysis found differing TCR association rates, with DRB1 most and HLA-C fewest.

A single count supports this clone. What it binds is unknown. Sampled while nominally healthy, donors likely had unrecorded immune exposures. CDR1 and CDR2 from the germline V gene are SGHNT and YENEEA. Trimming pared 5 bases from V and 4 bases from J, leaving 13 bases between. The CDR3 is 14 residues long. Use of 60 Vbeta and 13 Jbeta primers characterized the PCR. Some clones are missing from TCRdb's copy, which holds only in-frame ones; the method was immunoSEQ multiplex PCR. The sample lists approximately 100,000 clones, roughly four fifths occurring once. The genes are TRBV11-3 and TRBJ2-3; D might be TRBD2 (5 bases). Input material: PBMCs. This clonotype was sampled from a man aged 45-65 years in good health and CMV-seronegative. The CDR3 here is CASSLGRAADTQYF. The CDR3 DNA sequence: TGTGCCAGCAGCCTAGGAAGAGCGGCAGATACGCAGTATTTT.